This T cell receptor beta chain appears in the sequencing data of a study of T cell clones after liver transplantation. On this clone itself: The sample holds other DNA sequences that translate to the same CDR3.

The table came from immunoSEQ multiplex PCR; TCRdb's copy has only in-frame clones and leaves some out. The data contain about 120,000 clones, 90% of them seen just once; the ten biggest clones take up around 0.8%. The CDR3 consists of 13 residues. V lost 0 bases and J lost 0, with 2 bases in between. The germline V gene encodes CDR1 SGHDT and CDR2 YYEEEE. This receptor was obtained from a human patient who received a liver transplant. Some T cells may be provided by the graft donor. The genes are TRBV5-6 and TRBJ2-3; D is undetermined. This specimen consisted of CD4+ T cells from blood, obtained 12 months after liver transplant. CDR3 sequence reads: CASSLGSTDTQYF. CDR3 bases: TGTGCCAGCAGCTTGGGCAGCACAGATACGCAGTATTTT.